One and the same sample provided the 10 T cell receptor beta chains below, sequenced in a study of PD-L1 blockade in urothelial cancer. Repertoires were generated with immunoSEQ multiplex PCR, while TCRdb's copy carries only in-frame clones and drops some. The sample yields 33,000 or so clones, almost 85% seen once. The specimen was PBMCs, collected around atezolizumab (anti-PD-L1) treatment. The receptors come from a man in his 70s with urothelial cancer.

V and J are TRBV4-1 and TRBJ1-1; TRBD1 agrees at 7 bases. CDR3 length: 14 amino acids. V trimming: 0 bases; J trimming: 10 bases; junction bases outside the gene matches: 8. Per the germline V gene, CDR1 is MGHRA and CDR2 is YSYEKL. CDR3 bases: TGCGCCAGCAGCCAAGATACCGGGACAGTGGGAGCTTTCTTT. Translation gives CASSQDTGTVGAFF.

V and J are TRBV2 and TRBJ1-3; 8 bases are shared with TRBD1. Per germline, CDR1 SNHLY and CDR2 FYNNEI. This CDR3 has 14 amino acids. The ends lost 3 bases at V and 4 bases at J; junction bases unmatched: 2. The CDR3 sequence: CASSDRGPGNTIYF. The CDR3 DNA is TGTGCCAGCAGTGACAGGGGGCCCGGAAACACCATATATTTT. The whole variable domain, filled in from reference TRBV2 and TRBJ1-3, reads EPEVTQTPSHQVTQMGQEVILRCVPISNHLYFYWYRQILGQKVEFLVSFYNNEISEKSEIFDDQFSVERPDGSNFTLKIRSTKLEDSAMYFCASSDRGPGNTIYFGEGSWLTVV.

The gene calls are TRBV4-3 and TRBJ1-3; D ambiguous. V gave up 4 bases and J gave up 0 bases, with 13 bases separating them. Germline-derived CDR1 and CDR2 are LGHNA and YSLEER. CDR3 length: 16 residues. The chain's CDR3 is CASSPQVGSSGNTIYF. The CDR3 DNA reads as TGCGCCAGCAGCCCCCAGGTAGGGAGCTCTGGAAACACCATATATTTT.

The CDR3 loop reads CASSFMIGMNTEAFF. For the CDR3, the DNA is TGTGCCAGCAGCTTCATGATTGGCATGAACACTGAAGCTTTCTTT. V is TRBV5-6 and J is TRBJ1-1; D is unclear. The V end was cut by 2 bases, the J end by 0 bases, with 11 bases between. The germline gives CDR1 SGHDT, CDR2 YYEEEE. The CDR3 is 15 amino acids.

The CDR3 loop is CATSGTGTTYNEQFF. The CDR3 DNA reads TGTGCCACCAGCGGAACCGGGACTACATACAATGAGCAGTTCTTC. The chain has TRBV15 and TRBJ2-1; 7 bases are shared with TRBD2. Germline-derived CDR1 and CDR2 are LNHNV and YYDKDF (reference sequence). With 5 bases clipped from V and 4 bases from J, the junction kept 8 bases outside the gene matches. This CDR3 is built from 15 residues.

J is TRBJ1-2 and V is TRBV19; D unresolved. V lost 6 bases and J 1 base, leaving 15 bases between the germline ends. The CDR3 covers 15 residues. Germline CDR1 LNHDA, CDR2 SQIVND (reference sequence). In nucleotides, the CDR3 is TGTGCCAGTAGGATCGGCACGCGGAATAACTATGGCTACACCTTC. This codes for CASRIGTRNNYGYTF.

The chain couples TRBV2 to TRBJ2-3; 8 bases fit TRBD2. V was clipped by 6 bases and J by 6 bases; unmatched bases: 11. Germline V gene lookup returns CDR1 SNHLY and CDR2 FYNNEI. This CDR3 is 15 amino acids long. CDR3 sequence (DNA): TGTGCCAGCAGCGCCGCGGGGGGCATGGCTGATACGCAGTATTTT. Protein: CASSAAGGMADTQYF.

The V and J genes are TRBV7-2 and TRBJ1-1; D call uncertain. The germline V gene encodes CDR1 SGHTA and CDR2 FQGNSA. The CDR3 loop spans 11 amino acids. The ends were cut back, 4 bases at V and 8 bases at J, with 8 bases in the middle. DNA of the CDR3: TGTGCCAGCAGCTCACGGTCGGAAGCTTTCTTT. Its protein is CASSSRSEAFF. Complete variable domain (other parts from reference TRBV7-2 and TRBJ1-1): GAGVSQSPSNKVTEKGKDVELRCDPISGHTALYWYRQSLGQGLEFLIYFQGNSAPDKSGLPSDRFSAERTGGSVSTLTIQRTQQEDSAVYLCASSSRSEAFFGQGTRLTVV.

The chain joins TRBV7-9 to TRBJ2-2, with D possibly matching TRBD1 (6 bases). In germline, CDR1 is SEHNR, CDR2 FQNEAQ (reference sequence). The V gene lost 8 bases and the J gene lost 3 bases, with 16 bases spanning the gap. The length of the CDR3 is 15 residues. CDR3 amino acids: CASRHGAGDTGELFF. The CDR3, as DNA: TGTGCCAGCCGGCACGGGGCAGGGGACACCGGGGAGCTGTTTTTT.

The chain employs TRBV9 and TRBJ2-2, with TRBD2 identical over 10 bases. The trim removed 2 bases at V and 5 bases at J, leaving 9 bases unmatched. Germline V gene lookup returns CDR1 SGDLS and CDR2 YYNGEE. This CDR3 is built from 17 residues. The CDR3 spells CASSVRAGGPWTGELFF. In DNA, the CDR3 is TGTGCCAGCAGCGTCCGAGCGGGAGGGCCCTGGACCGGGGAGCTGTTTTTT. Drawing the rest from reference TRBV9 and TRBJ2-2, the complete variable domain is DSGVTQTPKHLITATGQRVTLRCSPRSGDLSVYWYQQSLDQGLQFLIQYYNGEERAKGNILERFSAQQFPDLHSELNLSSLELGDSALYFCASSVRAGGPWTGELFFGEGSRLTVL.